This T cell receptor (beta chain) was observed in a study of identical twins. Template switching added a universal primer binding site, and final cDNA carried unique molecular identifiers. TCRdb fed the 5' RACE reads into MiXCR, producing one record per CDR3 protein. Of 1.5 million to 2 million distinct CDR3 sequences listed, under 35% are singletons. Many counts were recorded for this clonotype. The CDR3 contains 16 residues. The V gene's germline CDR1 is MGHRA and CDR2 YSYEKL. V gave up 1 base and J gave up 0 bases; unmatched junction bases: 2. V usage is TRBV4-1 and J usage is TRBJ2-4, with 8 bases identical to TRBD2. Sequenced input: cord blood. The clonotype comes from a newborn girl in good health. CDR3 DNA sequence: TGCGCCAGCAGCCAAGTAGCGGGGCGAGCCAAAAACATTCAGTACTTC. It encodes CASSQVAGRAKNIQYF.